The source of this T cell receptor beta chain is a study of T cells after yellow fever vaccination. At the level of the study: When fractions had low cell numbers, they were prepared with SMART-Seq v4 Ultra Low Input. Study-wide results and limits: Primary-vaccination clones mostly resurfaced post-booster (nearly 97% CD4, more than 85% CD8). Any FACS-sorted repertoire could hold abundant clonotypes that contaminate it from the bulk population.

Template switching with 5'RACE generated the TCR cDNA and added a universal primer site and UMIs. TCRdb used MiXCR to reprocess the 5' RACE reads, holding one entry per CDR3 protein. The sample has some 400,000 distinct CDR3 sequences; roughly a sixth are singletons. Trimming took off 0 bases at V and 5 bases at J, with 9 bases between the two ends. Per germline, CDR1 SGHRS and CDR2 YFSETQ. The CDR3 is 14 residues long. As to this clonotype: Its matching antigen is unknown.

The genes are TRBV5-1 and TRBJ1-5, with TRBD1 as a possible D gene (6 bases). The receptor comes from a man aged 18 to 30 who received the YFV17D yellow fever vaccine. Sequences were derived from PBMCs, sampled before the yellow fever booster vaccination. CDR3 nucleotides: TGCGCCAGCAGCTTGGGAAGGGGGGATCAGCCCCAGCATTTT. It translates to CASSLGRGDQPQHF.